The entry below gives a single T cell receptor (beta chain) sequence along with its context. This entry is derived from a study of blood T cell repertoires in COVID-19. As processed by the authors: Reference gene primer amplification yielded estimated nucleated cell counts. The assay was immunoSEQ multiplex PCR, and TCRdb's table has in-frame clones only and misses some. The V and J calls and clone size come from that table; D and trimming were worked out from the DNA. The sample consists of about 110,000 clones, 85% of them appearing once. The germline V gene encodes CDR1 SGHNT and CDR2 YYREEE (reference sequence). Trimming cost V 2 bases and J 9 bases, with 17 bases left between them. The CDR3 sequence is 14 residues long.

The sample was peripheral blood. V and J are TRBV5-4 and TRBJ2-5; D is perhaps TRBD1 (8 bases). The TCR comes from a man between 45 and 60 years old with acute or convalescent COVID-19. The CDR3 loop reads CASSLTQGEGAQYF. CDR3 bases: TGTGCCAGCAGCTTAACACAGGGGGAGGGGGCCCAGTACTTC. The full variable domain, with the rest looked up from reference TRBV5-4 and TRBJ2-5, is ETGVTQSPTHLIKTRGQQVTLRCSSQSGHNTVSWYQQALGQGPQFIFQYYREEENGRGNFPPRFSGLQFPNYSSELNVNALELDDSALYLCASSLTQGEGAQYFGPGTRLLVL.